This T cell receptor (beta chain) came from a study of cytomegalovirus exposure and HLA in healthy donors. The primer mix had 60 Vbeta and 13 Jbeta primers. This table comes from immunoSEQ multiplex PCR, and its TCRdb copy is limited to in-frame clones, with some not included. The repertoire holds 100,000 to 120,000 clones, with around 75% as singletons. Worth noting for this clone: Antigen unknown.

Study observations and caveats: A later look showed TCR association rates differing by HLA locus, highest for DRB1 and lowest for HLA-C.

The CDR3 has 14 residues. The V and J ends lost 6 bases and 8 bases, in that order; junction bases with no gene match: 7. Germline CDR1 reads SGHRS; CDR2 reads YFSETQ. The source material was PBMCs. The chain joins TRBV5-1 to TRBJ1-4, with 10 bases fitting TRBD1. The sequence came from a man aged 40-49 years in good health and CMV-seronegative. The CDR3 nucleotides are TGCGCCAGCAACCCGGGACAGGGGAACGAAAAACTGTTTTTT. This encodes CASNPGQGNEKLFF.